These T cell receptor beta chains were read from a single sample in a study of cytomegalovirus exposure and HLA in healthy donors. Libraries were prepared by immunoSEQ multiplex PCR; TCRdb keeps only in-frame clonotypes and omits some of them. The sample records 150,000 to 200,000 clones, roughly 80% being singletons. The specimen sequenced was PBMCs. All receptors come from a boy younger than 18 in good health and CMV-seronegative. Both conserved end residues are part of each CDR3. A D gene is named only where the DNA matches it firmly. The size field is filled for only some rows; it gives once, few, many or a size class.

cdr3_nt: TGTGCCGGACCCATCGGGACAAAAATGGGAGATATAATGAACACTGAAGCTTTCTTT
cdr3_aa: CAGPIGTKMGDIMNTEAFF
j_call: TRBJ1-1
d_call: .
clone_size: .
v_call: TRBV2

cdr3_nt: TGTGCCAGCAGTTTTTCAGGGGACCGGGAGACCCAGTACTTC
cdr3_aa: CASSFSGDRETQYF
j_call: TRBJ2-5
d_call: .
clone_size: once
v_call: TRBV27

cdr3_nt: TGTGCAGTGGCGGGAGAAGAGACCCAGTACTTC
cdr3_aa: CAVAGEETQYF
j_call: TRBJ2-5
d_call: TRBD2
clone_size: .
v_call: TRBV10-3

cdr3_nt: TGTGCCAGCTCACCAGATTCCGGAGGAGGTGGCTACACCTTC
cdr3_aa: CASSPDSGGGGYTF
j_call: TRBJ1-2
d_call: .
clone_size: .
v_call: TRBV18

cdr3_nt: TGTGCCAGCGGTAGATCCTCCTACGAGCAGTACTTC
cdr3_aa: CASGRSSYEQYF
j_call: TRBJ2-7
d_call: .
clone_size: few
v_call: TRBV27

cdr3_nt: TGTGCCAGCAGTTATACACAGTTCAGAAACACCATATATTTT
cdr3_aa: CASSYTQFRNTIYF
j_call: TRBJ1-3
d_call: .
clone_size: .
v_call: TRBV6-5

cdr3_nt: TGTGCCAGCAGTTACCTACAGGGGACCTCCTACAATGAGCAGTTCTTC
cdr3_aa: CASSYLQGTSYNEQFF
j_call: TRBJ2-1
d_call: TRBD1
clone_size: .
v_call: TRBV27

cdr3_nt: TGTGCCAGCACCAGAAGGGGAGGGGGCTACACCTTC
cdr3_aa: CASTRRGGGYTF
j_call: TRBJ1-2
d_call: .
clone_size: .
v_call: TRBV6-5

cdr3_nt: TGCGCCAGCAGCCCGCAGCGGGGCAATGAGCAGTTCTTC
cdr3_aa: CASSPQRGNEQFF
j_call: TRBJ2-1
d_call: TRBD2
clone_size: .
v_call: TRBV5-1

cdr3_nt: TGTGCCAGCAGCCAAGATGGGAGGGACGAAAAACTGTTTTTT
cdr3_aa: CASSQDGRDEKLFF
j_call: TRBJ1-4
d_call: .
clone_size: few
v_call: TRBV4-2

cdr3_nt: TGCGCCAGCAGCCAAGATTGGACAGGGATTTTCGAAAAACTGTTTTTT
cdr3_aa: CASSQDWTGIFEKLFF
j_call: TRBJ1-4
d_call: TRBD1
clone_size: few
v_call: TRBV4-3

cdr3_nt: TGTGCCAGCAGAACTGACCAACAGGGTTGGGGCTCCTATAATTCACCCCTCCACTTT
cdr3_aa: CASRTDQQGWGSYNSPLHF
j_call: TRBJ1-6
d_call: .
clone_size: .
v_call: TRBV27

cdr3_nt: TGTGCCAGCAGCTTAGATGGATTCCAGGGGGCGGATACGCAGTATTTT
cdr3_aa: CASSLDGFQGADTQYF
j_call: TRBJ2-3
d_call: TRBD1
clone_size: .
v_call: TRBV13

cdr3_nt: TGTGCCAGCAGCTTAAAGTCAAGCACGACTGAAGCTTTCTTT
cdr3_aa: CASSLKSSTTEAFF
j_call: TRBJ1-1
d_call: .
clone_size: .
v_call: TRBV11-2

cdr3_nt: TGTGCCAGCCGGATTTGGCAGGGCCGCGATCAGCCCCAGCATTTT
cdr3_aa: CASRIWQGRDQPQHF
j_call: TRBJ1-5
d_call: .
clone_size: .
v_call: TRBV19

cdr3_nt: TGCGCCAGCAGCCCTAGCGGGGGCCCTAGTCAGCCCCAGCATTTT
cdr3_aa: CASSPSGGPSQPQHF
j_call: TRBJ1-5
d_call: .
clone_size: .
v_call: TRBV5-1

cdr3_nt: TGTGCCAGCAGTGAATGGAGTAGCGGGGGGGCAGGTGGGGAGCTGTTTTTT
cdr3_aa: CASSEWSSGGAGGELFF
j_call: TRBJ2-2
d_call: TRBD2
clone_size: .
v_call: TRBV25-1

cdr3_nt: TGCGCCAGCAGTGGGTCGGACTATGAGGGTGAAGATACGCAGTATTTT
cdr3_aa: CASSGSDYEGEDTQYF
j_call: TRBJ2-3
d_call: .
clone_size: .
v_call: TRBV10-2

cdr3_nt: TGCGCCAGCACCGCGAGAGCGGGTAACAATGAGCAGTTCTTC
cdr3_aa: CASTARAGNNEQFF
j_call: TRBJ2-1
d_call: .
clone_size: .
v_call: TRBV5-1

cdr3_nt: TGTGCCAGCAGTGACGGACTAGCTCCGAACACCGGGGAGCTGTTTTTT
cdr3_aa: CASSDGLAPNTGELFF
j_call: TRBJ2-2
d_call: TRBD2
clone_size: .
v_call: TRBV2

cdr3_nt: TGTGCCAGCAGTTACGCGGGCTACCAAGAGACCCAGTACTTC
cdr3_aa: CASSYAGYQETQYF
j_call: TRBJ2-5
d_call: .
clone_size: .
v_call: TRBV6-5

cdr3_nt: TGTGCCAGCAGCTTCCCCGCTAGCAGCTTCACAGATACGCAGTATTTT
cdr3_aa: CASSFPASSFTDTQYF
j_call: TRBJ2-3
d_call: .
clone_size: .
v_call: TRBV11-2

cdr3_nt: TGTGCCAGTAGTATCCTCTTCCCACGGGGACAGGGGGTTAGCACAGATACGCAGTATTTT
cdr3_aa: CASSILFPRGQGVSTDTQYF
j_call: TRBJ2-3
d_call: TRBD1
clone_size: .
v_call: TRBV19

cdr3_nt: TGTGCCAGCATGGGCAGTACCTACGAGCAGTACTTC
cdr3_aa: CASMGSTYEQYF
j_call: TRBJ2-7
d_call: .
clone_size: .
v_call: TRBV2

cdr3_nt: TGCGCCAGCAGCCTCGGGTTACAGGGGGCTGGAAACACCATATATTTT
cdr3_aa: CASSLGLQGAGNTIYF
j_call: TRBJ1-3
d_call: TRBD1
clone_size: once
v_call: TRBV4-3

cdr3_nt: TGTGCCAGCAGCTTAGTCCCTTTTGATCAGCCCCAGCATTTT
cdr3_aa: CASSLVPFDQPQHF
j_call: TRBJ1-5
d_call: .
clone_size: .
v_call: TRBV7-3

cdr3_nt: TGTGCCAGCAGTTCCCTTAATAGACAGGGGGCGAGGCACATTCAGTACTTC
cdr3_aa: CASSSLNRQGARHIQYF
j_call: TRBJ2-4
d_call: TRBD1
clone_size: few
v_call: TRBV28

cdr3_nt: TGTGCCAGCAGTTCACTTCCGTCCTACAGCGGCTACACCTTC
cdr3_aa: CASSSLPSYSGYTF
j_call: TRBJ1-2
d_call: .
clone_size: .
v_call: TRBV28

cdr3_nt: TGTGCCAGCATACTCGGACTAGCGGGGTCAGATACGCAGTATTTT
cdr3_aa: CASILGLAGSDTQYF
j_call: TRBJ2-3
d_call: TRBD2
clone_size: .
v_call: TRBV6-6

cdr3_nt: TGTGCCAGCAGCCCCCTACACAGTACGACTAGCGGGAGTAAGTCGGGGTACGAGCAGTACTTC
cdr3_aa: CASSPLHSTTSGSKSGYEQYF
j_call: TRBJ2-7
d_call: TRBD2
clone_size: .
v_call: TRBV13

cdr3_nt: TGTGCCAGCAGCCCCCCCGGGACTAGCATTTCGGATACGCAGTATTTT
cdr3_aa: CASSPPGTSISDTQYF
j_call: TRBJ2-3
d_call: TRBD2
clone_size: .
v_call: TRBV9

cdr3_nt: TGTGCCAGCTCCTCCGGGGGCACAGATACGCAGTATTTT
cdr3_aa: CASSSGGTDTQYF
j_call: TRBJ2-3
d_call: .
clone_size: .
v_call: TRBV19

cdr3_nt: TGTGCCAGCGCCCATGGAGGGGAGGACTATGGCTACACCTTC
cdr3_aa: CASAHGGEDYGYTF
j_call: TRBJ1-2
d_call: .
clone_size: .
v_call: TRBV9

cdr3_nt: TGTGCCAGCAGCTTGGGGACAGCTGGAAACACCATATATTTT
cdr3_aa: CASSLGTAGNTIYF
j_call: TRBJ1-3
d_call: .
clone_size: .
v_call: TRBV5-4

cdr3_nt: TGCAGTGCTAGAACCGGTCATCCGCAGTTCTTC
cdr3_aa: CSARTGHPQFF
j_call: TRBJ2-1
d_call: .
clone_size: .
v_call: TRBV20-1

cdr3_nt: TGTGCCAGCAGCGCCTCAGGGTCAGATACGCAGTATTTT
cdr3_aa: CASSASGSDTQYF
j_call: TRBJ2-3
d_call: .
clone_size: .
v_call: TRBV7-9

cdr3_nt: TGTGCCAGCAGCTTGGGACAGGAAAAGCAGTTCTTC
cdr3_aa: CASSLGQEKQFF
j_call: TRBJ2-1
d_call: TRBD1
clone_size: .
v_call: TRBV7-3

cdr3_nt: TGTGCCAGCAGAGGGGGCGGGGGGCGATTTAGCGAGCAGTACTTC
cdr3_aa: CASRGGGGRFSEQYF
j_call: TRBJ2-7
d_call: .
clone_size: few
v_call: TRBV7-6

cdr3_nt: TGTGCCAGCAGCTTTCGGACTAGCGGGGGGGCGAGGGTGAGAGAGACCCAGTACTTC
cdr3_aa: CASSFRTSGGARVRETQYF
j_call: TRBJ2-5
d_call: TRBD2
clone_size: .
v_call: TRBV5-6

cdr3_nt: TGTGCCAGCAGCTGGGGGGCAGGGGGCAGGAACACCGGGGAGCTGTTTTTT
cdr3_aa: CASSWGAGGRNTGELFF
j_call: TRBJ2-2
d_call: TRBD1
clone_size: .
v_call: TRBV5-4

cdr3_nt: TGTGCCAGCTCAAGGGGGTCTAATCAGCCCCAGCATTTT
cdr3_aa: CASSRGSNQPQHF
j_call: TRBJ1-5
d_call: .
clone_size: .
v_call: TRBV18

cdr3_nt: TGTGCCAGCAGCGCAAGTCCGGGCGGGAGGCTTACAAATGAGCAGTTCTTC
cdr3_aa: CASSASPGGRLTNEQFF
j_call: TRBJ2-1
d_call: TRBD2
clone_size: .
v_call: TRBV11-2

cdr3_nt: TGTGCCAGCAGAGTGGGGAGGGGCGAAGAGACCCAGTACTTC
cdr3_aa: CASRVGRGEETQYF
j_call: TRBJ2-5
d_call: TRBD2
clone_size: .
v_call: TRBV28

cdr3_nt: TGTGCCAGCAGTTACTTGGCGGGACAGGGGAACACTGAAGCTTTCTTT
cdr3_aa: CASSYLAGQGNTEAFF
j_call: TRBJ1-1
d_call: TRBD1
clone_size: .
v_call: TRBV6-5

cdr3_nt: TGCAGCGTTGAAGGTAGCGGGAGGTATAAGAGCTCCTACGAGCAGTACTTC
cdr3_aa: CSVEGSGRYKSSYEQYF
j_call: TRBJ2-7
d_call: TRBD2
clone_size: .
v_call: TRBV29-1

cdr3_nt: TGTGCCAGCAGCTCTCGGTGGGGGACTAGTCCTACTACTGGCGAGCAGTACTTC
cdr3_aa: CASSSRWGTSPTTGEQYF
j_call: TRBJ2-7
d_call: TRBD2
clone_size: .
v_call: TRBV9